A single sample gave rise to the 18 T cell receptor beta chains below, sequenced in a study of neoadjuvant anti-PD-1 for oral cavity cancer. Profiled with immunoSEQ multiplex PCR; TCRdb holds only in-frame clones, not every one. Altogether tens of thousands of clones are present, around 80% being singletons, with the ten largest covering just over 2.5%. Sequenced material: PBMCs, taken before nivolumab (anti-PD-1) treatment. The receptors stem from a person aged 40-85 years with oral cavity squamous cell carcinoma.

The chain combines TRBV7-2 with TRBJ1-3; D not certain. The CDR3 is made up of 15 amino acids. The V gene's germline CDR1 is SGHTA and CDR2 FQGNSA. The germline V and J ends were trimmed by 1 base and 1 base, with 8 bases remaining between them. CDR3 sequence: CASSLDISSGNTIYF. The CDR3 nucleotides read TGTGCCAGCAGCTTAGATATCAGTTCTGGAAACACCATATATTTT.

V usage is TRBV6-1 and J usage is TRBJ2-3; TRBD1 agrees at 8 bases. The CDR3 covers 15 residues. Germline values: CDR1 MNHNS, CDR2 SASEGT. The ends lost 1 base at V and 3 bases at J; junction bases unmatched: 3. CDR3 region: CASSEGDRRTDTQYF. The CDR3 DNA is TGTGCCAGCAGTGAAGGGGACAGGAGGACAGATACGCAGTATTTT.

This clone was counted between two and nine times. The junction and the germline gene differ at one end; a read error may be behind it. This chain links TRBV10-2 with TRBJ2-6; D gene uncertain. Germline V lookup: CDR1 WSHSY, CDR2 SAAADI. The CDR3 extends over 11 amino acids. This chain's CDR3 is CASSGTNVLTF. The CDR3 DNA reads TGCGCCAGCAGTGGGACCAACGTCCTGACTTTC.

The rearrangement joins TRBV5-1 to TRBJ1-4; D is unresolved. V was cut by 4 bases and J by 10 bases, with 17 bases left in between. CDR1 is SGHRS and CDR2 is YFSETQ in the germline V gene. CDR3 length: 14 amino acids. CDR3 amino acids: CASSGDRPGGKLFF. Here the CDR3 DNA reads TGCGCCAGCAGCGGTGATCGGCCAGGAGGAAAACTGTTTTTT.

The genes are TRBV6-5 and TRBJ2-2; D uncertain. CDR3 length: 14 amino acids. The V end was cut by 7 bases, the J end by 7 bases, with 16 bases between. Germline CDR1 is MNHEY and CDR2 is SVGAGI. The CDR3 sequence: CASTSLVPLGELFF. In DNA form, the CDR3 reads TGTGCCAGCACCTCCCTCGTTCCCCTCGGGGAGCTGTTTTTT.

The chain combines TRBV7-2 with TRBJ1-2; unclear D gene. The CDR3 extends over 12 amino acids. Trimming stripped 5 bases from V and 7 bases from J, with 11 bases between. Per the germline V gene, CDR1 is SGHTA and CDR2 is FQGNSA. CDR3 bases: TGTGCCAGCAGCCCCGGAGGGTGTGGCTACACCTTC. Its protein is CASSPGGCGYTF.

Notes on this clone: At one of its ends the junction is not consistent with the germline gene, which may arise from a read error. V and J are TRBV7-9 and TRBJ1-1; the D is unclear. This CDR3 has 11 residues. CDR1 and CDR2 from the germline V gene are SEHNR and FQNEAQ (reference sequence). CDR3 nucleotide sequence: TGTGCCAGCAGCTTAGTGGGCGACCTGGGCTTT. This codes for CASSLVGDLGF.

The chain carries TRBV7-9 and TRBJ2-5, with TRBD2 identical over 9 bases. Germline CDR1 and CDR2: SEHNR and FQNEAQ (reference sequence). The ends lost 4 bases at V and 2 bases at J; junction bases unmatched: 5. CDR3 length equals 15 residues. CDR3 sequence: CASSYSGGAQETQYF. CDR3 nucleotides: TGTGCCAGCAGCTATAGCGGGGGAGCTCAAGAGACCCAGTACTTC.

V is TRBV19 and J is TRBJ2-2; D is unresolved. The length of the CDR3 is 14 residues. The germline V and J ends were trimmed by 3 bases and 7 bases, with 12 bases remaining between them. CDR1 is LNHDA, CDR2 SQIVND, per germline (reference sequence). The CDR3: CASSIPGPSGELFF. The DNA of the CDR3 is TGTGCCAGTAGTATCCCGGGCCCCAGCGGGGAGCTGTTTTTT.

The chain carries TRBV9 and TRBJ2-1; maybe TRBD1 (5 bases). Trimming cost V 4 bases and J 9 bases, with 17 bases left between them. This CDR3 is built from 14 residues. Germline CDR1 is SGDLS and CDR2 is YYNGEE. CDR3: CASSWGRALGEQFF. The CDR3 DNA reads as TGTGCCAGCAGCTGGGGCAGAGCCTTGGGTGAGCAGTTCTTC.

This sequence joins TRBV18 and TRBJ2-3; 9 positions agree with TRBD1. Germline trimming cut 4 bases from V and 1 base from J; bases unmatched to any gene: 0. Germline values: CDR1 KGHSH, CDR2 LQKENI. This CDR3 is 14 amino acids long. CDR3 in DNA: TGTGCCAGCTCACGGGACAGGGGCACAGATACGCAGTATTTT. Translating it yields CASSRDRGTDTQYF.

The V call is TRBV6-6, the J call TRBJ1-2; the D is unclear. This CDR3 contains 13 residues. Trimming took 5 bases from V and 4 from J, leaving 11 bases between them. In germline, CDR1 is MNHNY, CDR2 SVGAGI (reference sequence). The CDR3 DNA follows: TGTGCCAGCAGTACATTAGGCCCCTATGGCTACACCTTC. It encodes CASSTLGPYGYTF.

The chain employs TRBV2 and TRBJ1-5, with D perhaps matching TRBD1 (6 bases). Germline V gene lookup returns CDR1 SNHLY and CDR2 FYNNEI. The CDR3 is 18 residues long. The V end was cut by 6 bases, the J end by 3 bases, with 24 bases between. CDR3 sequence (DNA): TGTGCCAGCAGCCCCGAGGTCCTTTTACAGGGACTCAATCAGCCCCAGCATTTT. This translates into CASSPEVLLQGLNQPQHF.

The rearrangement links TRBV6-1 to TRBJ2-7; no firm D call. Germline V gives CDR1 MNHNS, CDR2 SASEGT. V was cut by 6 bases and J by 6 bases, with 9 bases left in between. The CDR3 runs 11 residues. The CDR3 is CASSRGSEQYF. The CDR3 DNA reads TGTGCCAGCAGCCGAGGTAGCGAGCAGTACTTC.

The chain uses TRBV2 and TRBJ2-1; D unresolved. The CDR3 covers 14 residues. CDR1 SNHLY and CDR2 FYNNEI come from the germline V gene. With 3 bases removed from V and 7 bases from J, the gap between germline ends came to 13 bases. As DNA, the CDR3 is TGTGCCAGCAGTGATTGGCTGGCGCGGAATGAGCAGTTCTTC. This sequence encodes CASSDWLARNEQFF.

The chain uses TRBV9 and TRBJ1-1; 8 bases agree with TRBD1. This CDR3 is 16 amino acids long. J lost 0 bases, V lost 3 bases, and 7 bases had no gene match. Per germline, CDR1 SGDLS and CDR2 YYNGEE. The CDR3 loop reads CASSATGGNMNTEAFF. The CDR3 region has the DNA TGTGCCAGCAGCGCTACAGGGGGTAACATGAACACTGAAGCTTTCTTT.

CDR3 loop: CASTDGAGISYNEQFF. The CDR3 bases are TGTGCCAGCACCGATGGGGCGGGGATTTCCTACAATGAGCAGTTCTTC. The genes are TRBV28 and TRBJ2-1; TRBD2 might be the D (6 bases). Per the germline V gene, CDR1 is MDHEN and CDR2 is SYDVKM. The V end was cut by 7 bases, the J end by 1 base, with 17 bases between. The CDR3 has 16 amino acids.

This clone was observed at least ten times. One end of the junction is discordant with germline, which a read error may explain. Other DNA sequences in the sample encode the same CDR3. The chain combines TRBV9 with TRBJ2-3; D is uncertain. The CDR3 extends over 13 amino acids. The germline V gene encodes CDR1 SGDLS and CDR2 YYNGEE. The CDR3 DNA reads TGTGCCAGCAGCCCCTCGATTGCAGAGACGCAGTATTTT. Protein sequence: CASSPSIAETQYF. Variable domain in full (rest from reference TRBV9 and TRBJ2-3): DSGVTQTPKHLITATGQRVTLRCSPRSGDLSVYWYQQSLDQGLQFLIQYYNGEERAKGNILERFSAQQFPDLHSELNLSSLELGDSALYFCASSPSIAETQYFGPGTRLTVL.